The 5 T cell receptor beta chains below come from one sample, sequenced in a study of T-cell reconstitution after alpha-beta-depleted transplantation in children. Unique molecular identifiers were incorporated into the prepared TCRbeta library. TCRdb re-derived calls from the PCR reads in MiXCR, one entry per CDR3 protein. The sample includes just under 550,000 distinct CDR3 sequences, 15% to 20% seen only once; the top ten take roughly 3.3%. Sequencing used PBMCs from the stem cell graft donor, obtained from the stem cell graft. Every receptor here comes from a human donor who donated a stem cell graft to a child with acute lymphoblastic leukemia.

This clonotype has only a few counts. The chain combines TRBV5-1 with TRBJ2-7, with 8 bases fitting TRBD1. Germline CDR1 is SGHRS and CDR2 is YFSETQ. CDR3 length equals 17 residues. J gave up 0 bases and V 1 base, and 9 bases lay outside the gene matches. This chain's CDR3 is CASSLSQGAKFSYEQYF. The CDR3 nucleotides are TGCGCCAGCAGCTTGAGTCAGGGGGCAAAATTCTCCTACGAGCAGTACTTC. Combining the CDR3 with reference TRBV5-1 and TRBJ2-7 gives the whole variable domain KAGVTQTPRYLIKTRGQQVTLSCSPISGHRSVSWYQQTPGQGLQFLFEYFSETQRNKGNFPGRFSGRQFSNSRSEMNVSTLELGDSALYLCASSLSQGAKFSYEQYFGPGTRLTVT.

This clonotype was observed a handful of times. The V and J genes are TRBV5-1 and TRBJ2-1; 15 bases fit TRBD2. Germline V gene data show CDR1 as SGHRS and CDR2 as YFSETQ. Trimming cost V 1 base and J 0 bases; bases outside gene matches: 5. The CDR3 extends over 19 amino acids. The CDR3 protein is CASSLWGLAGGNSYNEQFF. The CDR3 DNA reads as TGCGCCAGCAGCTTGTGGGGACTAGCGGGAGGTAACTCCTACAATGAGCAGTTCTTC.

The V gene is TRBV27, the J gene TRBJ1-3, with a weak D call TRBD1 (6 bases). CDR3 length equals 14 residues. Germline lookup yields CDR1 MNHEY and CDR2 SMNVEV (reference sequence). Trimming took off 6 bases at V and 3 bases at J, with 12 bases between the two ends. CDR3 coding DNA: TGTGCCAGCAGAGTTACAGGGATTGGAAACACCATATATTTT. Its protein product is CASRVTGIGNTIYF.

The rearrangement uses TRBV20-1 and TRBJ2-5; 7 positions match TRBD2. The CDR3 sequence is 14 residues long. Germline loops: CDR1 DFQATT, CDR2 SNEGSKA (reference sequence). J gave up 1 base and V 1 base, and 3 bases lay outside the gene matches. As DNA, the CDR3 is TGCAGTGCTAGAGTAGCGGGCATCCAAGAGACCCAGTACTTC. Translation: CSARVAGIQETQYF.

Written as DNA, the CDR3 is TGTGCCAGCAGTTTGACTCCGAGGACAGCGAATGAAAAACTGTTTTTT. This translates into CASSLTPRTANEKLFF. V and J are TRBV27 and TRBJ1-4, with D perhaps TRBD1 (6 bases). Trimming cost V 3 bases and J 5 bases, with 16 bases left between them. The CDR3 loop spans 16 amino acids. Germline V lookup: CDR1 MNHEY, CDR2 SMNVEV (reference sequence).